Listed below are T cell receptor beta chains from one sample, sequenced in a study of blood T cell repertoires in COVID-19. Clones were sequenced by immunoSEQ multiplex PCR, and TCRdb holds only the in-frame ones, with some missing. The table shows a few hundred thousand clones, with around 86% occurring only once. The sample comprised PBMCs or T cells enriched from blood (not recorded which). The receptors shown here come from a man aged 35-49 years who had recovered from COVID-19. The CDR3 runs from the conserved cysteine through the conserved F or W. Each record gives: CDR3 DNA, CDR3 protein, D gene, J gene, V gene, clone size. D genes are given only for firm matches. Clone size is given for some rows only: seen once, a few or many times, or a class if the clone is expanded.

cdr3_nt: TGTGCCAGCATCCCGAGCGGGCGAACTGAAGCTTTCTTT; cdr3_aa: CASIPSGRTEAFF; d_call: NA; j_call: TRBJ1-1; v_call: TRBV28; clone_size: NA
cdr3_nt: TGTGCCAGCAGCTTACGGGCGGGGGGGCCCAGCACAGATACGCAGTATTTT; cdr3_aa: CASSLRAGGPSTDTQYF; d_call: TRBD2; j_call: TRBJ2-3; v_call: TRBV7-2; clone_size: NA
cdr3_nt: TGTGCCAGCAGTCCAACAACAGGAAATCAGCCCCAGCATTTT; cdr3_aa: CASSPTTGNQPQHF; d_call: NA; j_call: TRBJ1-5; v_call: TRBV5-5; clone_size: NA
cdr3_nt: TGTGCCATCAGTGCGTTGGTAGAGGATGGCTACACCTTC; cdr3_aa: CAISALVEDGYTF; d_call: NA; j_call: TRBJ1-2; v_call: TRBV10-3; clone_size: NA
cdr3_nt: TGTGCCTGGATAACAGGGGGGTCTGGGGCCAACGTCCTGACTTTC; cdr3_aa: CAWITGGSGANVLTF; d_call: TRBD1; j_call: TRBJ2-6; v_call: TRBV30; clone_size: NA
cdr3_nt: TGTGCCAGCATCGGGGGTCTGGCCGGGGAGCTGTTTTTT; cdr3_aa: CASIGGLAGELFF; d_call: NA; j_call: TRBJ2-2; v_call: TRBV28; clone_size: NA
cdr3_nt: TGTGCCAGCAGCTCCACCCTAGGGGGCGGCACTGAAGCTTTCTTT; cdr3_aa: CASSSTLGGGTEAFF; d_call: TRBD1; j_call: TRBJ1-1; v_call: TRBV11-2; clone_size: NA
cdr3_nt: TGTGCCAGTAGGGGACTAGCGGGCCCGATCCATGAGCAGTTCTTC; cdr3_aa: CASRGLAGPIHEQFF; d_call: TRBD2; j_call: TRBJ2-1; v_call: TRBV19; clone_size: NA
cdr3_nt: TGTGCCAGTAGCCATCTATCCTACGAGCAGTACTTC; cdr3_aa: CASSHLSYEQYF; d_call: NA; j_call: TRBJ2-7; v_call: TRBV19; clone_size: NA
cdr3_nt: TGTGCCAGCAGTCGGGGGTTGCAGGATTCCTACTTC; cdr3_aa: CASSRGLQDSYF; d_call: NA; j_call: TRBJ2-4; v_call: TRBV28; clone_size: NA
cdr3_nt: TGTGCCAGCAGCCAAGATCGGGGGTCGAGCTCCTACAATGAGCAGTTCTTC; cdr3_aa: CASSQDRGSSSYNEQFF; d_call: NA; j_call: TRBJ2-1; v_call: TRBV4-2; clone_size: NA
cdr3_nt: TGTGCCAGCAGCGGGGACATCGAGCCCCTCCACTTT; cdr3_aa: CASSGDIEPLHF; d_call: NA; j_call: TRBJ1-6; v_call: TRBV5-8; clone_size: NA
cdr3_nt: TGTGCCAGTAGTATCAGGACGACAGGTACCAGGGGGGAGACCCAGTACTTC; cdr3_aa: CASSIRTTGTRGETQYF; d_call: TRBD1; j_call: TRBJ2-5; v_call: TRBV19; clone_size: NA
cdr3_nt: TGTGCCAGCAGCTTCGGGTCTTCGAGTACCAACTATGGCTACACCTTC; cdr3_aa: CASSFGSSSTNYGYTF; d_call: NA; j_call: TRBJ1-2; v_call: TRBV5-5; clone_size: NA
cdr3_nt: TGTGCCAGCAGTGAAAGCAGGTCTGATCAGTACTTC; cdr3_aa: CASSESRSDQYF; d_call: NA; j_call: TRBJ2-7; v_call: TRBV2; clone_size: NA
cdr3_nt: TGTGCCAGCAGCTTATGGGGGGGGCCGAACACTGAAGCTTTCTTT; cdr3_aa: CASSLWGGPNTEAFF; d_call: NA; j_call: TRBJ1-1; v_call: TRBV7-8; clone_size: NA
cdr3_nt: TGTGCCAGCAGCTTCGGGTCGAACACTGAAGCTTTCTTT; cdr3_aa: CASSFGSNTEAFF; d_call: NA; j_call: TRBJ1-1; v_call: TRBV7-2; clone_size: NA
cdr3_nt: TGTGCCAGCAGTTCCCTGACTAGCGGGATCTACGAGCAGTACTTC; cdr3_aa: CASSSLTSGIYEQYF; d_call: TRBD2; j_call: TRBJ2-7; v_call: TRBV27; clone_size: NA
cdr3_nt: TGTGCCAGCTCCCGGGCGACAGGGGGCCATGGCTACACCTTC; cdr3_aa: CASSRATGGHGYTF; d_call: TRBD1; j_call: TRBJ1-2; v_call: TRBV18; clone_size: NA
cdr3_nt: TGCGCCAGCAGCCCGGGACAGGGGGCGTATAATGAGCAGTTCTTC; cdr3_aa: CASSPGQGAYNEQFF; d_call: TRBD1; j_call: TRBJ2-1; v_call: TRBV5-1; clone_size: NA
cdr3_nt: TGTGCCAGTAGTTATACAGACCCTTACTTAGGAAAACTGTTTTTT; cdr3_aa: CASSYTDPYLGKLFF; d_call: NA; j_call: TRBJ1-4; v_call: TRBV19; clone_size: NA
cdr3_nt: TGTGCCAGCAGTCGACTTGGGGCCAACGTCCTGACTTTC; cdr3_aa: CASSRLGANVLTF; d_call: NA; j_call: TRBJ2-6; v_call: TRBV2; clone_size: few
cdr3_nt: TGTGCCAGCAGCTATACAGGGGGCTCAGCCAAAAACATTCAGTACTTC; cdr3_aa: CASSYTGGSAKNIQYF; d_call: TRBD1; j_call: TRBJ2-4; v_call: TRBV7-2; clone_size: NA
cdr3_nt: TGTGCCAGCAGCCAGCAGAACGGGGGGGAGCAGTTCTTC; cdr3_aa: CASSQQNGGEQFF; d_call: TRBD2; j_call: TRBJ2-1; v_call: TRBV5-4; clone_size: NA
cdr3_nt: TGTGCCAGCAGCTTAGTAGTAGGACACCCCAATCAGCCCCAGCATTTT; cdr3_aa: CASSLVVGHPNQPQHF; d_call: NA; j_call: TRBJ1-5; v_call: TRBV7-2; clone_size: NA
cdr3_nt: TGTGCCAGCAGCTTCCCCGGGACAGGGGGTGGCTACACCTTC; cdr3_aa: CASSFPGTGGGYTF; d_call: TRBD1; j_call: TRBJ1-2; v_call: TRBV7-2; clone_size: NA
cdr3_nt: TGTGCCAGCAGCTTAGGGACTAGCGGATATACGCAGTATTTT; cdr3_aa: CASSLGTSGYTQYF; d_call: TRBD2; j_call: TRBJ2-3; v_call: TRBV7-2; clone_size: once
cdr3_nt: TGCGCCAGCAGGAAGGGACAGCTGAACTCTGGAAACACCATATATTTT; cdr3_aa: CASRKGQLNSGNTIYF; d_call: TRBD1; j_call: TRBJ1-3; v_call: TRBV5-1; clone_size: NA
cdr3_nt: TGTGCCATCGGCAGGACTAGCGGGGGGGCCGTTCACAATGAGCAGTTCTTC; cdr3_aa: CAIGRTSGGAVHNEQFF; d_call: TRBD2; j_call: TRBJ2-1; v_call: TRBV10-3; clone_size: NA
cdr3_nt: TGCGCCAGCAGCTTGGTTGCTGGGAGCTACGAGCAGTACTTC; cdr3_aa: CASSLVAGSYEQYF; d_call: NA; j_call: TRBJ2-7; v_call: TRBV5-1; clone_size: NA
cdr3_nt: TGTGCCAGTAGTTTGGGGGGGAACACTGAAGCTTTCTTT; cdr3_aa: CASSLGGNTEAFF; d_call: NA; j_call: TRBJ1-1; v_call: TRBV19; clone_size: NA
cdr3_nt: TGTGCCAGCAGCTTGGGGCTCCAGGTCAGCAATCAGCCCCAGCATTTT; cdr3_aa: CASSLGLQVSNQPQHF; d_call: NA; j_call: TRBJ1-5; v_call: TRBV5-5; clone_size: NA
cdr3_nt: TGTGCCAGCAGTGAAAACGGGGATCAGCCCCAGCATTTT; cdr3_aa: CASSENGDQPQHF; d_call: NA; j_call: TRBJ1-5; v_call: TRBV6-1; clone_size: NA
cdr3_nt: TGTGCCAGCAGTGACGTACCAGGGACAGATACGCAGTATTTT; cdr3_aa: CASSDVPGTDTQYF; d_call: NA; j_call: TRBJ2-3; v_call: TRBV6-4; clone_size: NA
cdr3_nt: TGTGCCACCGCCGCAGGGTTTAGCAATCAGCCCCAGCATTTT; cdr3_aa: CATAAGFSNQPQHF; d_call: NA; j_call: TRBJ1-5; v_call: TRBV24-1; clone_size: NA
cdr3_nt: TGTGCCAGTAGCCGACAGGGAGGCAATCAGCCCCAGCATTTT; cdr3_aa: CASSRQGGNQPQHF; d_call: TRBD1; j_call: TRBJ1-5; v_call: TRBV19; clone_size: NA
cdr3_nt: TGTGCCAGCAGTGAACAGGGACAGGGGAACACCGGGGAGCTGTTTTTT; cdr3_aa: CASSEQGQGNTGELFF; d_call: TRBD1; j_call: TRBJ2-2; v_call: TRBV2; clone_size: NA
cdr3_nt: TGTGCCAGCAGATTGGACAGGGCCGGAGATACGCAGTATTTT; cdr3_aa: CASRLDRAGDTQYF; d_call: TRBD1; j_call: TRBJ2-3; v_call: TRBV2; clone_size: NA
cdr3_nt: TGCGCCAGCCGGTACCCGGGAGAGGCTGAAGCTTTCTTT; cdr3_aa: CASRYPGEAEAFF; d_call: NA; j_call: TRBJ1-1; v_call: TRBV23-1; clone_size: NA
cdr3_nt: TGTGCTAGTGGTTTGGTAGGCGGGGGGGCCCCTGAGACCCAGTACTTC; cdr3_aa: CASGLVGGGAPETQYF; d_call: TRBD2; j_call: TRBJ2-5; v_call: TRBV12-5; clone_size: NA